The 5 T cell receptor beta chains listed next were all sequenced from one sample in a study of blood T cells in healthy people across ages. With a J-beta primer mix and a sample-barcoded 5' primer, a second PCR ran about 7 to 12 cycles. TCRdb reprocessed the 5' RACE reads with MiXCR, giving one entry per CDR3 protein. The table records 850,000 to 1,000,000 distinct CDR3 sequences, roughly half of them present only once. Sequencing input: blood. The receptors here all came from a woman in her sixties in good health.

This chain connects TRBV7-9 to TRBJ2-1; the match to TRBD2 covers 10 bases. Looked up from germline, CDR1 is SEHNR and CDR2 is FQNEAQ (reference sequence). This CDR3 spans 16 amino acids. Germline trimming cut 4 bases from V and 7 bases from J; bases unmatched to any gene: 10. Written as DNA, the CDR3 is TGTGCCAGCAGCTCGCCAGTTGGACTAGCGGTAAATGAGCAGTTCTTC. It codes for CASSSPVGLAVNEQFF.

The rearrangement joins TRBV30 to TRBJ1-2, with a tentative D call TRBD1 (5 bases). The CDR3 runs to 12 residues. Looked up from germline, CDR1 is GTSNPN and CDR2 is SVGIG (reference sequence). V lost 8 bases and J lost 8, with 18 bases in between. The CDR3 here is CAGWGLEGGYTF. The CDR3 region has the DNA TGTGCCGGTTGGGGCCTGGAGGGCGGCTACACCTTC.

The chain joins TRBV28 to TRBJ2-7; D unresolved. The V gene's germline CDR1 is MDHEN and CDR2 SYDVKM. V gave up 3 bases and J gave up 2 bases, with 8 bases separating them. The CDR3 spans 13 residues. The CDR3 reads CASSFSSTYEQYF. The CDR3 DNA reads as TGTGCCAGCAGTTTTTCCTCTACCTACGAGCAGTACTTC.

This clonotype showed up many times. This chain connects TRBV2 to TRBJ2-3; D not resolved. The CDR3 is 12 residues long. V was shortened by 6 bases and J by 6 bases, with 10 bases between the two germline ends. Germline CDR1 SNHLY, CDR2 FYNNEI. DNA of the CDR3: TGTGCCAGCAGCGTAATCGGGGATACGCAGTATTTT. This codes for CASSVIGDTQYF.

The chain links TRBV10-3 to TRBJ2-1, with TRBD2 matching over 8 bases. Germline V lookup: CDR1 ENHRY, CDR2 SYGVKD. J lost 3 bases, V lost 8 bases, and 3 bases had no gene match. This CDR3 spans 13 amino acids. This CDR3 reads CAILREDYNEQFF. The CDR3 coding sequence is TGTGCCATCTTGCGGGAGGACTACAATGAGCAGTTCTTC.